These 4 T cell receptor beta chains were sequenced from one sample in a study of blood T cell repertoires in COVID-19. Assay: immunoSEQ multiplex PCR; the TCRdb copy retains only in-frame clones and omits some. The table records about 170,000 clones, 84% of them present only once. The sequenced sample consisted of peripheral blood. Receptor source: a man aged 35 to 55 who had recovered from COVID-19.

V gene TRBV7-9 combines with J gene TRBJ2-7; TRBD1 matches at 8 bases. This CDR3 is built from 13 residues. V shed 5 bases, J shed 5 bases, and the junction held 5 bases outside the gene matches. Germline CDR1 SEHNR, CDR2 FQNEAQ (reference sequence). CDR3 DNA sequence: TGTGCCAGCAGCGACAGGGGTCTCAACGAGCAGTACTTC. Its protein is CASSDRGLNEQYF.

The chain joins TRBV24-1 to TRBJ2-1; TRBD1 matches at 8 bases. CDR1 and CDR2 from the germline V gene are KGHDR and SFDVKD. This CDR3 has 14 amino acids. With 6 bases clipped from V and 7 bases from J, the junction kept 7 bases outside the gene matches. The CDR3 loop reads CATSPDRVNNEQFF. CDR3 DNA sequence: TGTGCCACCAGTCCGGACAGGGTCAATAATGAGCAGTTCTTC.

A few counts support this clone. The J gene is TRBJ1-2, the V gene TRBV19, with D unclear. Germline V lookup: CDR1 LNHDA, CDR2 SQIVND (reference sequence). This CDR3 comprises 16 residues. V lost 0 bases and J lost 5, with 16 bases in between. The chain's CDR3 is CASSIETAPLEYGYTF. DNA of the CDR3: TGTGCCAGTAGTATAGAAACAGCTCCATTAGAGTATGGCTACACCTTC.

In this sample, this clone turned up a few times. The chain recombines TRBV6-1 with TRBJ1-5; D unclear. CDR1 is MNHNS and CDR2 is SASEGT in the germline V gene. This CDR3 is built from 12 residues. The V gene lost 3 bases and the J gene lost 7 bases, with 7 bases spanning the gap. This CDR3 is CASSDGLQPQHF. CDR3 DNA sequence: TGTGCCAGCAGTGACGGGTTGCAGCCCCAGCATTTT.